This is a list of T cell receptor beta chains from one sample in a study of cytomegalovirus exposure and HLA in healthy donors. Clones were read by immunoSEQ multiplex PCR, and TCRdb kept only the in-frame ones, dropping some. The profile shows roughly 100,000 clones, 88% of them singletons. The sample was PBMCs. These receptor sequences come from a woman between 18 and 30 years old in good health and CMV-seropositive. The CDR3 runs from the conserved cysteine through the conserved F or W. D genes are given only for firm matches.

D gene	V gene	J gene	CDR3 DNA	CDR3 protein
-	TRBV19	TRBJ2-6	TGTGCCAGTAGTATTTCCGCTGGGGCCAACGTCCTGACTTTC	CASSISAGANVLTF
TRBD1	TRBV6-1	TRBJ2-1	TGTGCCAGCAGGGCGGGACAGGGGGCCTACAATGAGCAGTTCTTC	CASRAGQGAYNEQFF
-	TRBV4-1	TRBJ2-2	TGCGCCAGCAGCCAAGTCCAGGGCACCGGGGAGCTGTTTTTT	CASSQVQGTGELFF
TRBD1	TRBV4-1	TRBJ1-2	TGCGCCAGCAGCCAAGGACAGGGAGATGGCTACACCTTC	CASSQGQGDGYTF
TRBD1	TRBV28	TRBJ1-3	TGTGCCAGCAGTCGGGGCGGGACAGCCACTGGAAACACCATATATTTT	CASSRGGTATGNTIYF
-	TRBV7-2	TRBJ2-5	TGTGCCAGCGGACCACAGGTCGGGGAGACCCAGTACTTC	CASGPQVGETQYF
TRBD2	TRBV2	TRBJ2-2	TGTGCCAGCAGTGAGAGTAGCGGGGACGCGAACACCGGGGAGCTGTTTTTT	CASSESSGDANTGELFF
TRBD1	TRBV19	TRBJ1-1	TGTGCCAGTAGTTGGACAGGGGGCAACACTGAAGCTTTCTTT	CASSWTGGNTEAFF
-	TRBV27	TRBJ2-5	TGTGCCAGCAGTACTGGGGGGGGGCTGGAGACCCAGTACTTC	CASSTGGGLETQYF
-	TRBV18	TRBJ2-5	TGTGCCAGCTCACCACCGGCTGGTCAAGAGACCCAGTACTTC	CASSPPAGQETQYF
TRBD1	TRBV7-2	TRBJ1-4	TGTGCCAGCAGCTCAACAGGGGTTCCTAATGAAAAACTGTTTTTT	CASSSTGVPNEKLFF
TRBD1	TRBV13	TRBJ1-4	TGTGCCAGCAGCATACAGGGGGCCTTCTCTAATGAAAAACTGTTTTTT	CASSIQGAFSNEKLFF
TRBD1	TRBV4-3	TRBJ1-6	TGCGCCAGCAGCCAACGGACAGGGGGGAATTCACCCCTCCACTTT	CASSQRTGGNSPLHF
TRBD1	TRBV13	TRBJ1-4	TGTGCCAGCAGCTTAGAGGGACAGGGGAATGAAAAACTGTTTTTT	CASSLEGQGNEKLFF
TRBD1	TRBV7-3	TRBJ1-5	TGTGCCAGCAGCTTTGACAGGGAGCGTCAGCCCCAGCATTTT	CASSFDRERQPQHF
TRBD1	TRBV7-9	TRBJ2-7	TGTGCCAGCAGCCGAACAACGGGCCTCAGGGGGTACGAGCAGTACTTC	CASSRTTGLRGYEQYF
TRBD1	TRBV5-4	TRBJ2-3	TGTGCCAGCACACCTGGACAGGGGGTATCAGATACGCAGTATTTT	CASTPGQGVSDTQYF
-	TRBV7-2	TRBJ2-5	TGTGCCAGCAGCAAAGGACTGCAAGAGACCCAGTACTTC	CASSKGLQETQYF
-	TRBV20-1	TRBJ1-4	TGCAGTGCTACTAGAAATGAAAAACTGTTTTTT	CSATRNEKLFF
TRBD1	TRBV5-6	TRBJ2-7	TGTGCCAGCAGCTTGTATGTGACAGGGTACGAGCAGTACTTC	CASSLYVTGYEQYF
-	TRBV5-4	TRBJ2-5	TGTGCCAGCAGCTTGAGTCTAATCCAAGAGACCCAGTACTTC	CASSLSLIQETQYF
-	TRBV6-1	TRBJ1-1	TGTGCCAGCAGTGTACAGGAGAACACTGAAGCTTTCTTT	CASSVQENTEAFF
-	TRBV5-5	TRBJ1-1	TGTGCCAGCAGCTTGGGGGGTCCGGGACACATGAACACTGAAGCTTTCTTT	CASSLGGPGHMNTEAFF